This T cell receptor (beta chain) was sequenced for a study of blood T cell repertoires in COVID-19. Study members were between roughly 18 and 89 years old and lived in about two dozen US regions. Using immunoSEQ multiplex PCR, the repertoire was profiled, and TCRdb retains in-frame clones only, with some absent. The sample lists 280,000 or so clones; 80% to 90% were seen once. Material: PBMCs or T cells enriched from blood (not recorded which). The TCR comes from a man aged 25-45 years who had recovered from COVID-19.

The CDR3 nucleotides read TGTGCCAGCAGTAGGGCTAGCGGGTTCCAAGAGACCCAGTACTTC. It specifies CASSRASGFQETQYF. The chain carries TRBV7-3 and TRBJ2-5; TRBD2 matches at 8 bases. Germline CDR1 reads SGHTA; CDR2 reads FQGTGA. V lost 6 bases and J lost 1; bases outside the gene matches: 7. The CDR3 loop spans 15 amino acids.